This TCR beta chain was captured by sequencing in a study of T cell responses to AZD1222 COVID-19 vaccine. Whole-study results and caveats: Reportedly, nearly half the spike-specific TCRs target unmutated variant regions. A mostly white British donor set with more females was recruited, and clonal diversity was possibly underestimated. Recipients of two AZD1222 doses showed rising Spike-specific TCR breadth and depth.

Regarding this clone: Its antigen is not known.

Germline trimming cut 6 bases from V and 7 bases from J; bases unmatched to any gene: 8. There are 14 residues in the CDR3. Germline V gives CDR1 SGHNT, CDR2 YYREEE (reference sequence). Using immunoSEQ multiplex PCR, the repertoire was profiled, and TCRdb retains in-frame clones only, with some absent. The top ten clones hold about 3% of a sample with 150,000 to 200,000 clones, 87% of them seen once. This clonotype originated in an adult in good health. This specimen consisted of peripheral blood, obtained on day 0 of MenACWY control vaccination. The chain is built from TRBV5-4 and TRBJ2-3, with 10 nucleotides matching TRBD1. The CDR3 DNA reads as TGTGCCAGCACGCTGGACAGGGGGTGGCATACGCAGTATTTT. Translation gives CASTLDRGWHTQYF.